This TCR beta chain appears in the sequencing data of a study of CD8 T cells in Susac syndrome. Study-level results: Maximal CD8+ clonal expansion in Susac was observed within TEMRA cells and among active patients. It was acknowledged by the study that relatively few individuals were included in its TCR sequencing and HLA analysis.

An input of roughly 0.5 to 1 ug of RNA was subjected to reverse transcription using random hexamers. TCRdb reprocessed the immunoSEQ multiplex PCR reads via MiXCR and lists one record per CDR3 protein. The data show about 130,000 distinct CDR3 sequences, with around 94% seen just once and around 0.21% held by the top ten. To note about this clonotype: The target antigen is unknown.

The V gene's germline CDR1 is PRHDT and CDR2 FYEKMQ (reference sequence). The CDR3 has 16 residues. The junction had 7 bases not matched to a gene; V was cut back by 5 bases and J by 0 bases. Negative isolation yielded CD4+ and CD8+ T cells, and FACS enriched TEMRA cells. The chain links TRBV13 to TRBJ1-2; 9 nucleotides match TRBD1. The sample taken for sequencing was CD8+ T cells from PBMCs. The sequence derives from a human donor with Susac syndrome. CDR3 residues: CASSDAGTGTNYGYTF. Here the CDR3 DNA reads TGTGCCAGCAGCGACGCCGGGACAGGGACTAACTATGGCTACACCTTC. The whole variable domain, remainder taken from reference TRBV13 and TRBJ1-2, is AAGVIQSPRHLIKEKRETATLKCYPIPRHDTVYWYQQGPGQDPQFLISFYEKMQSDKGSIPDRFSAQQFSDYHSELNMSSLELGDSALYFCASSDAGTGTNYGYTFGSGTRLTVV.